The 5 T cell receptor beta chains below all came from one sample that was sequenced in a study of cytomegalovirus exposure and HLA in healthy donors. Vbeta (60) and Jbeta (13) primers were used in the PCR. Using immunoSEQ multiplex PCR, the repertoire was profiled, and TCRdb retains in-frame clones only, with some absent. The sample records about 210,000 clones, more than 65% being singletons. The sequencing sample was made of PBMCs. The receptor set was obtained from a man in his forties in good health and CMV-seropositive.

The V gene is TRBV27, the J gene TRBJ1-1; a weak D match, TRBD1 (5 bases). The CDR3 has 13 amino acids. Germline V gives CDR1 MNHEY, CDR2 SMNVEV (reference sequence). Deletions cut 4 bases from V and 5 bases from J, with 11 bases between. This chain's CDR3 is CASSSLGGTEAFF. CDR3 nucleotides: TGTGCCAGCAGTTCCCTCGGGGGTACTGAAGCTTTCTTT.

This sequence joins TRBV11-2 and TRBJ2-7; 10 positions agree with TRBD1. Trimming took 1 base from V and 3 from J; bases not matched to a gene: 6. The CDR3 totals 16 residues. Germline loops: CDR1 SGHAT, CDR2 FQNNGV. CDR3 coding DNA: TGTGCCAGCAGCTTAGGTCGGGGGACAGGGGTCTACGAGCAGTACTTC. Translating it yields CASSLGRGTGVYEQYF.

The rearrangement links TRBV6-1 to TRBJ2-7, with 8 bases identical to TRBD1. The V and J ends lost 3 bases and 2 bases, in that order; junction bases with no gene match: 6. CDR3 length equals 15 residues. CDR1 and CDR2 from the germline V gene are MNHNS and SASEGT. CDR3 coding DNA: TGTGCCAGCAGTGACGGCCGGGACAGGACCTACGAGCAGTACTTC. Translation: CASSDGRDRTYEQYF.

This rearrangement joins TRBV21-1 to TRBJ1-5; whether TRBD1, the table's D call, matches the DNA was not checked. TRBV21-1 is a pseudogene segment. The CDR3 covers 14 residues. The CDR3 here is CASSRGDRIQPQHF. In DNA, the CDR3 is TGTGCCAGCAGCAGAGGGGACAGGATCCAGCCCCAGCATTTT.

The chain uses TRBV7-2 and TRBJ2-7; no definite D call. This CDR3 region has 13 residues. Trimming took 5 bases from V and 4 from J, leaving 12 bases between them. Germline lookup yields CDR1 SGHTA and CDR2 FQGNSA. Here the CDR3 DNA reads TGTGCCAGCAGCCGGAGTTCTAAATACGAGCAGTACTTC. It encodes CASSRSSKYEQYF.